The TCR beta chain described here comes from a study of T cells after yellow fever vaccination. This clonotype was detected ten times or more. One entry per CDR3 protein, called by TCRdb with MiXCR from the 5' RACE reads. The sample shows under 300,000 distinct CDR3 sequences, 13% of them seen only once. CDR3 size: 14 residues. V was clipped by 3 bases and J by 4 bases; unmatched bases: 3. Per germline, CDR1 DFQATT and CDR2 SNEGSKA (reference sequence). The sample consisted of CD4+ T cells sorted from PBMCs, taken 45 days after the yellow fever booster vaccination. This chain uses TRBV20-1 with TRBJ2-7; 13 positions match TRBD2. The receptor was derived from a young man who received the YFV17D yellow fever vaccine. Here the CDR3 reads CSARGTSGTYEQYF. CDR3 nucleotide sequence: TGCAGTGCTAGGGGGACTAGCGGGACATACGAGCAGTACTTC.